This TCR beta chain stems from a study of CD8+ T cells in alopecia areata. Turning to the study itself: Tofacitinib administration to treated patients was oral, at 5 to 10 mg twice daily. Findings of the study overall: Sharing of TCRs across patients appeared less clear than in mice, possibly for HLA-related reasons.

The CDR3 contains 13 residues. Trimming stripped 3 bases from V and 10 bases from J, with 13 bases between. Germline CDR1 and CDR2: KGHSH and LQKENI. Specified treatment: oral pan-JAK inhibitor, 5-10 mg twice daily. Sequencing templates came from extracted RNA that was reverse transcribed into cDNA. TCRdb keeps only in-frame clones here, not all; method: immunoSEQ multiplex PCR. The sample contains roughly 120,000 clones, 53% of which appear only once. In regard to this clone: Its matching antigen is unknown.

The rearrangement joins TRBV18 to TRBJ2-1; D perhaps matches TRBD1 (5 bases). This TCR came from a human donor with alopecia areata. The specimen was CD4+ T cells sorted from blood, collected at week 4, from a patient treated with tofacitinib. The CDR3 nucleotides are TGTGCCAGCTCACCGGGGCCCGGTAAGGAGCAGTTCTTC. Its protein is CASSPGPGKEQFF.